Sequencing of this T cell receptor beta chain was carried out in a study of cytotoxic CD8 clonotypes in ibrutinib-treated CLL. CDR1 and CDR2 from the germline V gene are SNHLY and FYNNEI. V shed 4 bases, J shed 6 bases, and the junction held 3 bases outside the gene matches. This CDR3 comprises 13 residues. Sequenced by immunoSEQ multiplex PCR; TCRdb stores in-frame clones only, minus some. The sample lists about 49,000 clones, around 68% occurring once. As to this clone: Its specificity is unknown.

The study, taken as a whole, reports: Clonality showed a rise at ibrutinib response that reversed toward baseline at progression.

The sample consisted of PBMCs, taken after 12 months of ibrutinib treatment. The chain employs TRBV2 and TRBJ2-7; TRBD1 aligns across 10 bases. This TCR was recovered from a human donor with chronic lymphocytic leukemia. Here the CDR3 reads CASSGDRGGEQYF. The CDR3 DNA follows: TGTGCCAGCAGTGGGGACAGGGGAGGCGAGCAGTACTTC.